A selection of T cell receptor beta chains follows, all from one sample in a study of blood T cell repertoires in COVID-19. Assay used: immunoSEQ multiplex PCR; TCRdb lists only in-frame clones, some missing. The data contain around 200,000 clones, 90% of them singletons. The sequenced sample consisted of peripheral blood. Receptor source: a man between 45 and 60 years old with acute or convalescent COVID-19. Both conserved end residues are part of each CDR3. A D gene is named only where the DNA matches it firmly. Size tells how often a clone was seen (once, few, many) or the class of an expanded clone, and some rows leave it out.

size | J | V | D | CDR3 | DNA
once | TRBJ2-5 | TRBV7-2 | TRBD1 | CASSFGQGETQYF | TGTGCCAGCAGCTTCGGACAGGGGGAGACCCAGTACTTC
NA | TRBJ2-2 | TRBV7-8 | TRBD2 | CASSQGLANTGELFF | TGTGCCAGCAGCCAGGGACTAGCGAACACCGGGGAGCTGTTTTTT
NA | TRBJ1-6 | TRBV7-8 | NA | CASSLAPTQVDSPLHF | TGTGCCAGCAGCTTAGCGCCTACGCAGGTTGATTCACCCCTCCACTTT
NA | TRBJ1-4 | TRBV5-4 | NA | CASSFREEKLFF | TGTGCCAGCAGCTTTCGAGAGGAAAAACTGTTTTTT
once | TRBJ1-5 | TRBV7-2 | TRBD1 | CASSSQTGIRNQPQHF | TGTGCCAGCAGCTCACAGACAGGGATTCGCAATCAGCCCCAGCATTTT
NA | TRBJ2-1 | TRBV7-2 | NA | CASSLTRSTYNEQFF | TGTGCCAGCAGCCTGACTAGGTCCACCTACAATGAGCAGTTCTTC
NA | TRBJ2-7 | TRBV10-1 | TRBD1 | CASSTGQGAYEQYF | TGCGCCAGCAGTACGGGACAGGGGGCCTACGAGCAGTACTTC
NA | TRBJ1-1 | TRBV28 | NA | CASRADGGRWEAFF | TGTGCCAGCAGGGCCGACGGGGGGCGGTGGGAAGCTTTCTTT
NA | TRBJ1-1 | TRBV13 | NA | CASSLGHNLNTEAFF | TGTGCCAGCAGCTTAGGCCACAACCTGAACACTGAAGCTTTCTTT
NA | TRBJ1-4 | TRBV29-1 | TRBD1 | CSVSLQGTTNEKLFF | TGCAGCGTGAGCCTACAGGGGACAACTAATGAAAAACTGTTTTTT
NA | TRBJ1-1 | TRBV27 | TRBD1 | CASSSKLSDRGNTEAFF | TGTGCCAGCAGTTCAAAATTGTCGGACAGGGGAAACACTGAAGCTTTCTTT
NA | TRBJ2-1 | TRBV27 | NA | CASPPVVCSYNEQFF | TGTGCCAGCCCCCCGGTAGTGTGCTCCTACAATGAGCAGTTCTTC
NA | TRBJ2-7 | TRBV28 | TRBD2 | CASSLSGTSGSYEQYF | TGTGCCAGCAGTTTATCAGGGACTAGCGGCTCGTACGAGCAGTACTTC
NA | TRBJ2-6 | TRBV19 | NA | CASSPSAPGANVLTF | TGTGCCAGTAGCCCTAGCGCCCCTGGGGCCAACGTCCTGACTTTC
NA | TRBJ1-4 | TRBV2 | TRBD1 | CASYLRQGAMGEKLFF | TGTGCCAGCTACCTTCGACAGGGTGCGATGGGGGAAAAACTGTTTTTT
once | TRBJ1-3 | TRBV6-5 | NA | CASGSRSGNTIYF | TGTGCCAGCGGTTCGCGGTCTGGAAACACCATATATTTT
NA | TRBJ1-3 | TRBV9 | NA | CASSVGVDYSGNTIYF | TGTGCCAGCAGCGTAGGAGTCGACTACTCTGGAAACACCATATATTTT